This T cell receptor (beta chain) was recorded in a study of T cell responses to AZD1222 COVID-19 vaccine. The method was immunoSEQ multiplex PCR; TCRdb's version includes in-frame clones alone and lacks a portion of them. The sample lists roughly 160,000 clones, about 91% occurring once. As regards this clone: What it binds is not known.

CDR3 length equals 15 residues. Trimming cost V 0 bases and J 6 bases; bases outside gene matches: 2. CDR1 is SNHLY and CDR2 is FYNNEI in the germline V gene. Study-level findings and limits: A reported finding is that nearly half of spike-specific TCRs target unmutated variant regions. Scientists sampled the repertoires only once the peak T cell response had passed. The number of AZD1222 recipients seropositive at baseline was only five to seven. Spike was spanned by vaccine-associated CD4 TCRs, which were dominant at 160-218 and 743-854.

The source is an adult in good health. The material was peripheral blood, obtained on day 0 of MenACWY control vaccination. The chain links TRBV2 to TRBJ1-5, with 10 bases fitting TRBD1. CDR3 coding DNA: TGTGCCAGCAGTGAAGCGACAGGGGGCGGTCAGCCCCAGCATTTT. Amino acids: CASSEATGGGQPQHF.